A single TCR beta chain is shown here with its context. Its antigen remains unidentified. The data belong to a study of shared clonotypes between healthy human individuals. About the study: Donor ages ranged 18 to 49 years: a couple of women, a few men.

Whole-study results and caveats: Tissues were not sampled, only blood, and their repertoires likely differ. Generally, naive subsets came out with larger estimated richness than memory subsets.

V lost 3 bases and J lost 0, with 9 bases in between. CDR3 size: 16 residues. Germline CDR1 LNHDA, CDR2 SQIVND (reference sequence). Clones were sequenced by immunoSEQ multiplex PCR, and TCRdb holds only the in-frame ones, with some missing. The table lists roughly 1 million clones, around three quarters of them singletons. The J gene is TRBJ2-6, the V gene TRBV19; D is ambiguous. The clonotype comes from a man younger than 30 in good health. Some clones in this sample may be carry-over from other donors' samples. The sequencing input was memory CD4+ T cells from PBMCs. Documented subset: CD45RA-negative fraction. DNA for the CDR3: TGTGCCAGTAGTATTATCCGGAGCTCTGGGGCCAACGTCCTGACTTTC. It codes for CASSIIRSSGANVLTF.